This T cell receptor beta chain was documented in a study of PD-1 blockade in classical Hodgkin lymphoma. In the study overall: Patients in the cohort were put on intravenous nivolumab, 3 mg/kg every 2 weeks.

The germline gives CDR1 KGHSH, CDR2 LQKENI. This CDR3 has 15 amino acids. The germline V and J ends were trimmed by 3 bases and 4 bases, with 13 bases remaining between them. General study points: By C4D1 there was a significant rise in CD4+ TCR diversity but not in CD8+ TCR diversity. Prior to therapy, complete responders displayed diversity much like that of newly diagnosed patients. Some patients started nivolumab under 1 year after ASCT, and they were excluded.

As for this clone: The antigen remains undetermined. At the DNA level, this CDR3 is encoded by other sequences in the same sample as well.

Autologous stem cell transplantation was followed by relapse in every patient, and brentuximab vedotin exposure varied. The repertoire was sequenced with immunoSEQ multiplex PCR; TCRdb's copy has only in-frame clones and lacks some. The repertoire holds roughly 55,000 clones, with more than 65% as singletons. The sequences come from peripheral blood mononuclear cells (PBMCs), collected at baseline. The TCR sequence derives from a human donor with classical Hodgkin lymphoma. J is TRBJ1-5 and V is TRBV18; D call uncertain. Here the CDR3 DNA reads TGTGCCAGCTCACCGGAGGCGGGCGGGAATCAGCCCCAGCATTTT. As protein: CASSPEAGGNQPQHF. Supplemented by reference TRBV18 and TRBJ1-5, the full variable domain reads NAGVMQNPRHLVRRRGQEARLRCSPMKGHSHVYWYRQLPEEGLKFMVYLQKENIIDESGMPKERFSAEFPKEGPSILRIQQVVRGDSAAYFCASSPEAGGNQPQHFGDGTRLSIL.